Here is one T cell receptor (beta chain) with its context. RNA was extracted with the RNeasy kit, and a quantity of 0.5 to 1 ug was reverse transcribed using random hexamers. TCRdb processed the immunoSEQ multiplex PCR reads anew with MiXCR; each CDR3 protein has one entry. Of roughly 190,000 distinct CDR3 sequences listed, 80% to 95% are singletons. In contrast to the negatively isolated CD8+ and CD4+ T cells, TEMRA cells were FACS-enriched. The record originates from a study of CD8 T cells in Susac syndrome. This receptor was obtained from a human donor in good health. Sequences were obtained from CD4+ T cells from PBMCs.

The CDR3 protein is CASSPTGVGETQYF. For the CDR3, the DNA is TGTGCCAGCAGCCCTACAGGGGTGGGGGAGACCCAGTACTTC. V gene TRBV7-8 combines with J gene TRBJ2-5, with 7 bases identical to TRBD1. Per the germline V gene, CDR1 is SGHVS and CDR2 is FQNEAQ. The CDR3 length is 14 residues. V gave up 5 bases and J gave up 5 bases; unmatched junction bases: 8.